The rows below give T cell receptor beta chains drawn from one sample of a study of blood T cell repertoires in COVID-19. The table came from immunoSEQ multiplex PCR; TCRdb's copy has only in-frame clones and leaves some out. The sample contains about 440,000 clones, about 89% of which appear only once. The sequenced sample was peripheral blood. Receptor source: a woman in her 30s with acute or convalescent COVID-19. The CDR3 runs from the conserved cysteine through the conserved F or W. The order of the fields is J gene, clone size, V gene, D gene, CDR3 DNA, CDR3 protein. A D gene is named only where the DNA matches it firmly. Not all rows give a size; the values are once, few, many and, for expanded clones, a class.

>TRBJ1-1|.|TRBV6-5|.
TGTGCCAGCCGAAAAAACGGACAGCTGAACACTGAAGCTTTCTTT
CASRKNGQLNTEAFF
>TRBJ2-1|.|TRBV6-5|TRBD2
TGTGCCAGCGCGGGGGGGAGCTACAATGAGCAGTTCTTC
CASAGGSYNEQFF
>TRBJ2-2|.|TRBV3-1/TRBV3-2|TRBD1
TGTGCCAGCAGCCAAGCCACAGGGGGCACCGGGGAGCTGTTTTTT
CASSQATGGTGELFF
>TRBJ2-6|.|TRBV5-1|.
TGCGCCAGCAGTGAGTACTCTGGGGCCAACGTCCTGACTTTC
CASSEYSGANVLTF
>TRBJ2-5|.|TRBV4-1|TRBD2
TGCGCCAGCAGCCCGGGACTAGCGGAAGAGACCCAGTACTTC
CASSPGLAEETQYF
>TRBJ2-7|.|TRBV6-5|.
TGTGCCAGCAGAGGTGGAGCCTCCTACGAGCAGTACTTC
CASRGGASYEQYF
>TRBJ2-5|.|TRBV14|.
TGTGCCAGCAGCCAACAACTTGGGACCCAGTACTTC
CASSQQLGTQYF
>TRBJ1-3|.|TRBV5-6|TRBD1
TGTGCCAGCAGCTTCCAACAGGGGGTCGGAAACACCATATATTTT
CASSFQQGVGNTIYF
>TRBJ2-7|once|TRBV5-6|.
TGTGCCAGCAGCTTACGTCCGAGACATCTCTCCTACGAGCAGTACTTC
CASSLRPRHLSYEQYF
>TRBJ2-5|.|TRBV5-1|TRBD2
TGCGCCAGCACGTCCAGCGGGGGGCCGGTCCCACAAGAGACCCAGTACTTC
CASTSSGGPVPQETQYF
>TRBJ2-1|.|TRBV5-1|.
TGCGCCAGCAGCCTGGTCCAGACTACCTACAATGAGCAGTTCTTC
CASSLVQTTYNEQFF
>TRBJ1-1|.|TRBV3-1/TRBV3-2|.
TGTGCCAGCAGCCATCGACAGGCGGGAGCTTTCTTT
CASSHRQAGAFF
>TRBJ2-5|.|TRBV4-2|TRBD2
TGTGCCAGCAGCCAACCGGTAATAGCGGGGGTCAAAGGGGAGACCCAGTACTTC
CASSQPVIAGVKGETQYF
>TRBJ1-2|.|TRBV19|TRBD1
TGTGCCAGTAGTCCCGGACGTCCGACAGGGGACAGCTATGGCTACACCTTC
CASSPGRPTGDSYGYTF
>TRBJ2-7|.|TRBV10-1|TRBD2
TGCGCCAGCAGTGAGTCGCCTAGCGGGGGTATCTACGAGCAGTACTTC
CASSESPSGGIYEQYF
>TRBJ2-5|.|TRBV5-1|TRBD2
TGCGCCAGCAGCTTCCTACAGCGGGGGGGCCAAGAGACCCAGTACTTC
CASSFLQRGGQETQYF
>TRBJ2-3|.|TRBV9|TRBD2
TGTGCCAGCAGCGTAGTTGGCGGGGGGGCAACAGATACGCAGTATTTT
CASSVVGGGATDTQYF
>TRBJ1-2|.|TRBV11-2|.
TGTGCCAGCAGCTTAGGTGGCTCTGGCTACACCTTC
CASSLGGSGYTF
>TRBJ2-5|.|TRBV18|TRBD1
TGTGCCACTAAGGGGGCTCAAGAGACCCAGTACTTC
CATKGAQETQYF
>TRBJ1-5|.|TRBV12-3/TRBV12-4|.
TGTGCCAGCAGTTTCTTGGCAAATCAGCCCCAGCATTTT
CASSFLANQPQHF
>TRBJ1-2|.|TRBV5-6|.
TGTGCCACCTACCTCCAGAGGGATCGGTATGGCTACACCTTC
CATYLQRDRYGYTF
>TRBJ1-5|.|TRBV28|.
TGTGCCAGCAGTTCACAGGATCTTGATAGCAATCAGCCCCAGCATTTT
CASSSQDLDSNQPQHF
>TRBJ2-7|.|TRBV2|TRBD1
TGTGCCAGCAGCCTCAGGACAGGGGGCCGCGAGCAGTACTTC
CASSLRTGGREQYF
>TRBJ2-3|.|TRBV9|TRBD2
TGTGCCAGCAGCGTAGCCGGGGGAGCGGGGGCGGGGGATACGCAGTATTTT
CASSVAGGAGAGDTQYF
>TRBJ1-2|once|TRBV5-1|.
TGCGCCAGCAGCGAAAGACAGCCTGCTAACTATGGCTACACCTTC
CASSERQPANYGYTF
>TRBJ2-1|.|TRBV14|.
TGTGCCAGCAGCCAAGATGGGGGGATTCATGAGCAGTTCTTC
CASSQDGGIHEQFF
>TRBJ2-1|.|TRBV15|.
TGTGCCACCAGCACAAACAATGAGCAGTTCTTC
CATSTNNEQFF
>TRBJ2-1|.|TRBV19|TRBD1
TGTGCCAGTAGTCCGCAGGGACAGGGAAGATGGAATGAGCAGTTCTTC
CASSPQGQGRWNEQFF
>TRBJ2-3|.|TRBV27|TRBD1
TGTGCCAGCAGTTCTCGACAGGGGCTTGATACGCAGTATTTT
CASSSRQGLDTQYF
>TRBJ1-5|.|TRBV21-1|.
TGTGCCAGCATTACCCCTAGGGACCGGGGCCCCGGGACAGGGACCGTGTTTGGCAATCAGCCCCAGCATTTT
CASITPRDRGPGTGTVFGNQPQHF
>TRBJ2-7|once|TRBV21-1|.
TGTGCCAGCAGCAAAAGGGTCCCGGGACAGGAGCTGAGCTCCTACGAGCAGTACTTC
CASSKRVPGQELSSYEQYF
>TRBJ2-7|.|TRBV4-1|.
TGCGCCAGCAGCCAAGTCTGGACTACCAATCACCAATACGAGCAGTACTTC
CASSQVWTTNHQYEQYF
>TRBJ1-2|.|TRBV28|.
TGTGCCAGCAGTTTAGAGTTTTCGGAGGCAGTTAACTATGGCTACACCTTC
CASSLEFSEAVNYGYTF
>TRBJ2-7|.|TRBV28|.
TGTGCCAGCAGTTTCCCAGACAGCTCCTACGAGCAGTACTTC
CASSFPDSSYEQYF
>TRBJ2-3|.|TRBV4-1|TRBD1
TGCGCCAGCAGCCAGCAGGGGGCGGGCACAGATACGCAGTATTTT
CASSQQGAGTDTQYF
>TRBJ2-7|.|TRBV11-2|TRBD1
TGTGCCAGCAGCTCGAAGGGACAGGGCTACGAGCAGTACTTC
CASSSKGQGYEQYF
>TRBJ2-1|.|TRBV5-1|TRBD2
TGCGCCAGCAGCTTGGGCACCGGGACTAGCGTCAATGAGCAGTTCTTC
CASSLGTGTSVNEQFF
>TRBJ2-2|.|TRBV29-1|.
TGCAGCGTTGTGGAGGGCACCGGGGAGCTGTTTTTT
CSVVEGTGELFF
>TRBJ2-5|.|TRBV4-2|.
TGTGCCAGCAGCCCTAAAGCGGGCGAGACCCAGTACTTC
CASSPKAGETQYF
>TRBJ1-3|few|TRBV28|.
TGTGCCAGCAGCGTACAGGGCCGAAAGGGAAACACCATATATTTT
CASSVQGRKGNTIYF
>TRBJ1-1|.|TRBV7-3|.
TGTGCCAGCAGCCTAGGGACAATGGGTACTGAAGCTTTCTTT
CASSLGTMGTEAFF
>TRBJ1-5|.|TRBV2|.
TGTGCCAGCAGTGAACCTGCGGGACCCCGGGGACAGCCCCAGCATTTT
CASSEPAGPRGQPQHF
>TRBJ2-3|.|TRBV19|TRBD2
TGTGCCAGTGGACTAGCGGGGGGTGGTACAGATACGCAGTATTTT
CASGLAGGGTDTQYF
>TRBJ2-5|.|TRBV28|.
TGTGCCAGCAGAGGGGGTCGAGAGACCCAGTACTTC
CASRGGRETQYF
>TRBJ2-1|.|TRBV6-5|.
TGTGCCAGCAGTTACCCCGGGACTTACAATGAGCAGTTCTTC
CASSYPGTYNEQFF
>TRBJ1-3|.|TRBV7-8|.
TGTGCCAGCAGCACCGGGACACTAGTCTCTGGAAACACCATATATTTT
CASSTGTLVSGNTIYF
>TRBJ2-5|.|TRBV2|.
TGTGCCAGCACCCGAGTCGTCCAAGAGACCCAGTACTTC
CASTRVVQETQYF
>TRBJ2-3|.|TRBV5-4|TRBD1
TGTGCCAGCAGCCCTGGACAGGGCCGCACAGATACGCAGTATTTT
CASSPGQGRTDTQYF
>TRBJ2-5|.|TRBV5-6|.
TGTGCCAGCAGCTTGGCAGGGAGGCAAGAGACCCAGTACTTC
CASSLAGRQETQYF
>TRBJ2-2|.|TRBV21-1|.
TGTGCCAGCAGCCCGGGAGGGGCCCAGGGGGTCCGTAACACCGGGGAGCTGTTTTTT
CASSPGGAQGVRNTGELFF
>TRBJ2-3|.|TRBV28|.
TGTGCCAGCAGCCCTTCCACAGATACGCAGTATTTT
CASSPSTDTQYF
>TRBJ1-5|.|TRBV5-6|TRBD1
TGTGCCAGCAGCTCCAGGGGGCGGTATCAGCCCCAGCATTTT
CASSSRGRYQPQHF
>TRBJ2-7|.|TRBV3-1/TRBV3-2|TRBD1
TGTGCCAGCAGCCAGAGGACAGGGAACCCCTACGAGCAGTACTTC
CASSQRTGNPYEQYF